The 14 T cell receptor beta chains reported below all come from one sample, sequenced in a study of cytomegalovirus exposure and HLA in healthy donors. This PCR relied on a set of 60 Vbeta primers and 13 Jbeta primers. Only in-frame clones appear in the TCRdb table, and some are missing; sequencing was by immunoSEQ multiplex PCR. The sample holds 100,000 to 120,000 clones, roughly 80% seen once. Sequenced: PBMCs. Every receptor here comes from a man aged 30 to 45 in good health and CMV-seropositive.

The chain carries TRBV4-3 and TRBJ1-5; 9 bases are a match to TRBD1. Germline CDR1 LGHNA, CDR2 YSLEER. Trimming removed 0 bases from V and 7 bases from J; junction bases left unmatched: 13. The CDR3 covers 18 residues. This CDR3 reads CASSQEVGTGGFSQPQHF. In DNA form, the CDR3 reads TGCGCCAGCAGCCAAGAAGTCGGAACAGGGGGCTTTAGCCAGCCCCAGCATTTT.

V and J are TRBV7-6 and TRBJ1-2, with 7 bases identical to TRBD1. Germline lookup yields CDR1 SGHVS and CDR2 FNYEAQ. V shed 5 bases and J 6 bases; nucleotides not matched to a gene: 6. The CDR3 is made up of 13 amino acids. CDR3 sequence reads: CASSPNRGDGYTF. As DNA, the CDR3 is TGTGCCAGCAGCCCCAACAGGGGAGATGGCTACACCTTC.

This rearrangement joins TRBV10-1 to TRBJ2-2; 9 bases line up with TRBD1. This CDR3 is built from 17 residues. Unmatched junction bases numbered 14, after V lost 7 bases and J lost 5 bases. Per the germline V gene, CDR1 is WNHNN and CDR2 is SYGVQD (reference sequence). CDR3 loop: CASNRRGGQGCTGELFF. The CDR3, as DNA: TGCGCCAGCAACCGACGAGGCGGACAGGGGTGTACCGGGGAGCTGTTTTTT.

The chain is built from TRBV13 and TRBJ1-2; 7 bases line up with TRBD1. V was pared by 0 bases and J by 8 bases, with 6 bases of the junction left unmatched. Germline V gene data show CDR1 as PRHDT and CDR2 as FYEKMQ (reference sequence). The CDR3 totals 14 residues. CDR3 DNA: TGTGCCAGCAGCTTAGGGGAGACAGGGAGGGGCTACACCTTC. This translates into CASSLGETGRGYTF. Looking up the rest from reference TRBV13 and TRBJ1-2 gives the full variable domain: AAGVIQSPRHLIKEKRETATLKCYPIPRHDTVYWYQQGPGQDPQFLISFYEKMQSDKGSIPDRFSAQQFSDYHSELNMSSLELGDSALYFCASSLGETGRGYTFGSGTRLTVV.

This clone was picked up one time. The chain combines TRBV5-4 with TRBJ2-5, with 7 positions matching TRBD1. The germline CDR1 and CDR2 sequences are SGHNT and YYREEE (reference sequence). This CDR3 spans 15 amino acids. The V and J ends lost 1 base and 3 bases, in that order; junction bases with no gene match: 6. The CDR3 loop is CASSLRDRFEETQYF. The CDR3 DNA reads TGTGCCAGCAGCTTGCGGGACAGATTTGAAGAGACCCAGTACTTC. Using reference TRBV5-4 and TRBJ2-5 for the parts outside the CDR3, the full variable domain is ETGVTQSPTHLIKTRGQQVTLRCSSQSGHNTVSWYQQALGQGPQFIFQYYREEENGRGNFPPRFSGLQFPNYSSELNVNALELDDSALYLCASSLRDRFEETQYFGPGTRLLVL.

This chain uses TRBV7-8 with TRBJ2-5, with TRBD2 matching over 15 bases. Germline V gene sequence: CDR1 SGHVS, CDR2 FQNEAQ. The length of the CDR3 is 17 residues. V lost 2 bases and J lost 5; bases outside the gene matches: 6. The CDR3 sequence: CASSLRTSGGALETQYF. CDR3 nucleotides: TGTGCCAGCAGCTTAAGGACTAGCGGGGGGGCCCTTGAGACCCAGTACTTC.

The J gene is TRBJ1-3, the V gene TRBV27; TRBD1 might be the D (6 bases). Germline V CDR1 and CDR2: MNHEY, SMNVEV (reference sequence). The CDR3 loop spans 14 amino acids. With 2 bases removed from V and 4 bases from J, the gap between germline ends came to 9 bases. This CDR3 reads CASSLRGAGNTIYF. The CDR3 DNA follows: TGTGCCAGCAGTTTACGGGGGGCAGGAAACACCATATATTTT.

The chain links TRBV18 to TRBJ1-1; tentative D call: TRBD1 (6 bases). Germline V gene data show CDR1 as KGHSH and CDR2 as LQKENI. V shed 0 bases and J shed 4 bases, with 9 bases lying between them. The CDR3 loop spans 14 amino acids. The CDR3 sequence: CASSPPGGRTEAFF. For the CDR3, the DNA is TGTGCCAGCTCACCACCAGGGGGTCGCACTGAAGCTTTCTTT.

This chain connects TRBV5-1 to TRBJ2-6; 7 bases are shared with TRBD1. The V gene's germline CDR1 is SGHRS and CDR2 YFSETQ. The CDR3 contains 17 residues. Trimming at V came to 0 bases and at J to 2 bases, leaving 5 bases not matched to a gene. The CDR3 region is CASSLGRGTTGANVLTF. The CDR3 DNA reads TGCGCCAGCAGCTTGGGCAGGGGGACCACTGGGGCCAACGTCCTGACTTTC.

The gene calls are TRBV4-1 and TRBJ2-7; a weak D match, TRBD1 (5 bases). Germline-derived CDR1 and CDR2 are MGHRA and YSYEKL. V lost 4 bases and J 2 bases, leaving 12 bases between the germline ends. The CDR3 length is 14 residues. The CDR3: CASSRQSTPYEQYF. DNA for the CDR3: TGCGCCAGCAGCCGACAGTCGACCCCCTACGAGCAGTACTTC.

This clone has just one count. This sequence joins TRBV5-1 and TRBJ2-6; D may be TRBD2 (6 bases). This CDR3 comprises 16 residues. Germline V lookup: CDR1 SGHRS, CDR2 YFSETQ. Trimming left V 0 bases short and J 4 bases short, with 11 bases between. The CDR3 reads CASSLVGGIGANVLTF. DNA for the CDR3: TGCGCCAGCAGCTTGGTTGGAGGGATCGGGGCCAACGTCCTGACTTTC. The full variable domain, in which reference TRBV5-1 and TRBJ2-6 provide the parts outside the CDR3, is KAGVTQTPRYLIKTRGQQVTLSCSPISGHRSVSWYQQTPGQGLQFLFEYFSETQRNKGNFPGRFSGRQFSNSRSEMNVSTLELGDSALYLCASSLVGGIGANVLTFGAGSRLTVL.

V is TRBV28 and J is TRBJ2-2; 7 nucleotides match TRBD1. Germline-derived CDR1 and CDR2 are MDHEN and SYDVKM. The CDR3 is 15 amino acids. V shed 4 bases and J 3 bases; nucleotides not matched to a gene: 5. DNA of the CDR3: TGTGCCAGCAGTTCCCCGGGACAGCACACCGGGGAGCTGTTTTTT. Translated, it gives CASSSPGQHTGELFF.

The chain carries TRBV4-2 and TRBJ1-5, with D perhaps matching TRBD1 (5 bases). Trimming removed 1 base at V and 4 bases at J, with 11 bases between. Germline V lookup: CDR1 LGHNA, CDR2 YNFKEQ. The CDR3 extends over 15 amino acids. The CDR3 DNA sequence: TGTGCCAGCAGCCAAGCGGTAGGGGCAAATCAGCCCCAGCATTTT. Protein product: CASSQAVGANQPQHF.

The chain carries TRBV7-8 and TRBJ1-3, with D perhaps TRBD1 (6 bases). CDR3 length equals 16 residues. Germline CDR1 reads SGHVS; CDR2 reads FQNEAQ. The V end was cut by 1 base, the J end by 0 bases, with 10 bases between. CDR3 sequence (DNA): TGTGCCAGCAGCTTAGGGACAGCTCTCTCTGGAAACACCATATATTTT. Its protein product is CASSLGTALSGNTIYF.